The 8 T cell receptor beta chains below were found in one sample sequenced in a study of shared clonotypes between healthy human individuals. Clones were read by immunoSEQ multiplex PCR, and TCRdb kept only the in-frame ones, dropping some. The sample yields 1,400,000 or so clones, around 98.5% seen once. Specimen: naive CD4+ T cells sorted from blood. Described subset: CD45RA+ positively selected. The receptors were gathered from a man aged 25 to 45 in good health.

The chain has TRBV7-9 and TRBJ1-5; TRBD1 might be the D (5 bases). This CDR3 is built from 16 residues. V dropped 0 bases and J dropped 3 bases, with 12 bases sitting between them. Germline CDR1 is SEHNR and CDR2 is FQNEAQ (reference sequence). This chain's CDR3 is CASSLAKGLNNQPQHF. CDR3 sequence (DNA): TGTGCCAGCAGCTTAGCGAAGGGGCTTAACAATCAGCCCCAGCATTTT.

The chain links TRBV6-5 to TRBJ2-2, with TRBD2 matching 7 bases. J lost 5 bases, V lost 5 bases, and 5 bases had no gene match. Germline assignment: CDR1 MNHEY and CDR2 SVGAGI. The CDR3 extends over 14 amino acids. The chain's CDR3 is CASSARGETGELFF. The DNA of the CDR3 is TGTGCCAGCAGTGCCCGGGGGGAGACCGGGGAGCTGTTTTTT.

Note on this clone: This sample includes further DNA sequences coding for the same CDR3. This chain uses TRBV2 with TRBJ1-2, with D possibly being TRBD1 (6 bases). Germline V gene data show CDR1 as SNHLY and CDR2 as FYNNEI. V was trimmed by 2 bases and J by 8 bases, leaving 6 bases between them. This CDR3 comprises 11 residues. CDR3 loop: CASSETGGYTF. In DNA form, the CDR3 reads TGTGCCAGCAGTGAAACAGGGGGCTACACCTTC. Full variable domain (missing parts from reference TRBV2 and TRBJ1-2): EPEVTQTPSHQVTQMGQEVILRCVPISNHLYFYWYRQILGQKVEFLVSFYNNEISEKSEIFDDQFSVERPDGSNFTLKIRSTKLEDSAMYFCASSETGGYTFGSGTRLTVV.

The chain couples TRBV10-3 to TRBJ2-3, with 9 bases identical to TRBD2. J was trimmed by 2 bases and V by 6 bases; bases with no gene match: 6. The CDR3 runs 15 residues. Germline CDR1 reads ENHRY; CDR2 reads SYGVKD. CDR3 in DNA: TGTGCCATCAGGGTAGCGGGAGAGTTCACAGATACGCAGTATTTT. This sequence encodes CAIRVAGEFTDTQYF.

The gene calls are TRBV15 and TRBJ2-7; D is undetermined. With 11 bases removed from V and 5 bases from J, the gap between germline ends came to 16 bases. Germline CDR1 is LNHNV and CDR2 is YYDKDF (reference sequence). The CDR3 runs 12 residues. The CDR3, as DNA: TGTGCCCCTGGGGTCTTGCGGAACGAGCAGTACTTC. Translating it yields CAPGVLRNEQYF.

The chain carries TRBV18 and TRBJ2-7; TRBD2 is a possible D gene (6 bases). CDR1 and CDR2 (germline): KGHSH, LQKENI. The CDR3 consists of 16 residues. V gave up 0 bases and J gave up 2 bases, with 14 bases separating them. CDR3 DNA sequence: TGTGCCAGCTCACCACCGATCGGGCGGGATACCTACGAGCAGTACTTC. Its translation is CASSPPIGRDTYEQYF.

This chain links TRBV14 with TRBJ2-5; possible D gene TRBD2, 5 bases. Germline CDR1 reads SGHDN; CDR2 reads FVKESK. The CDR3 totals 17 residues. V lost 0 bases to trimming and J lost 2 bases, with 16 bases between them. The CDR3 nucleotides are TGTGCCAGCAGCCAAGAACGTGGGAGCGGCAGGCAAGAGACCCAGTACTTC. It yields the protein CASSQERGSGRQETQYF.

V gene TRBV5-1 combines with J gene TRBJ1-4; TRBD1 might be the D (5 bases). Germline CDR1 SGHRS, CDR2 YFSETQ. The length of the CDR3 is 16 residues. V was cut by 0 bases and J by 7 bases, with 16 bases left in between. The CDR3 loop is CASSLVPQVGREKLFF. The DNA for the CDR3 is TGCGCCAGCAGCTTGGTCCCTCAGGTGGGGCGTGAAAAACTGTTTTTT.